The entry below gives a single TCR beta chain sequence along with its context. This record belongs to a study of blood T cell repertoires in COVID-19. Study details: Samples taken during acute and convalescent COVID-19 were collected in the United States, Italy and Spain. In each case, the material was cDNA or gDNA derived from T cells, B-cell-depleted T cells, or PBMCs.

In germline, CDR1 is LGHNA, CDR2 YNFKEQ. The CDR3 runs 15 residues. Trimming cost V 0 bases and J 7 bases, with 10 bases left between them. Per the study methods: Estimated nucleated cell counts came from reference gene primer amplification. Libraries were prepared by immunoSEQ multiplex PCR; TCRdb keeps only in-frame clonotypes and omits some of them. V and J calls and clone size come straight from that table; D and trimming were deduced from the DNA. The sample includes 150,000 to 200,000 clones, around 84% of them seen just once. V gene TRBV4-2 combines with J gene TRBJ1-6, with D perhaps TRBD1 (6 bases). The specimen sequenced was peripheral blood. This TCR was recovered from a man aged 35 to 55 with active or convalescent COVID-19. The CDR3 reads CASSQDAGVNSPLHF. The CDR3 bases are TGTGCCAGCAGCCAAGATGCAGGGGTGAATTCACCCCTCCACTTT.